The clone carrying this T cell receptor delta chain has more than one count but fewer than ten. It is likely a read error: a sequence one base away is far more abundant. Additional DNA sequences in this sample encode the identical CDR3. The data originate from a study of γδ T cells in repeated Plasmodium falciparum infection. Study information: Over roughly 580 days, donors received four mosquito-bite P. falciparum NF54 infections.

TCRdb redid the clone calls on the multiplex PCR reads with CATT. This sample has around 46,000 delta-chain clones; approximately 2% occur once, and the top ten carry approximately 25%. The TCR was taken from a pool of human donors (malaria-infected and uninfected, not separated). Material for sequencing was gamma-delta T cells from blood.

The CDR3 nucleotides read TGTGCTCTTGGGAACCCCCTTCCTACAGTCCTTTACTTACTGGGTTCGATAGGAGCATCCGATAAACTCATCTTT. Protein: CALGNPLPTVLYLLGSIGASDKLIF. The chain has TRDV1 and TRDJ1, with 9 bases matching TRDD2. TCRdb supplies no J gene; here it was assigned by aligning the nucleotide sequence to germline. V shed 5 bases, J shed 3 bases, and the junction held 37 bases outside the gene matches. Germline V gene sequence: CDR1 TSWWSYY, CDR2 QGS. The CDR3 spans 25 residues.